The rows below give T cell receptor beta chains drawn from one sample of a study of T cell responses to AZD1222 COVID-19 vaccine. Measured with immunoSEQ multiplex PCR; TCRdb has only the in-frame clones, and not every one. This sample has around 160,000 clones; approximately 91% occur once, and the top ten carry about 3.8%. Sequenced here: peripheral blood, sampled 28 days after the second AZD1222 dose. Receptor source: an adult who received the AZD1222 COVID-19 vaccine. The CDR3 runs from the conserved cysteine through the conserved F or W. Fields, in order: V gene, CDR3 protein.

>TRBV19
CASSITPDRSTDTQYF
>TRBV2
CASIGGDAYEQYF
>TRBV9
CASSVGADSYEQYF
>TRBV7-9
CASSLARGPYGYTF
>TRBV7-8
CASSLVAGGSYEQYF
>TRBV5-1
CASNSGMNTEAFF
>TRBV5-1
CASSLEGDYNEQFF
>TRBV9
CASSVVRTEAFF
>TRBV4-1
CASSREGTRASSYEQYF
>TRBV3-1/TRBV3-2
CASSQGHLGYGYTF
>TRBV6-5
CASSLKGERGNEQFF
>TRBV5-4
CASGEDRSYEQYF
>TRBV6-4
CASSVGGKGEKLFF
>TRBV29-1
CSVGTKQGNYEQYF
>TRBV28
CASSSLHNTEAFF
>TRBV29-1
CSVNDGDRGETGELFF
>TRBV19
CASSPNPGPGYNEQFF
>TRBV6-2/TRBV6-3
CASSYLGFTGELFF
>TRBV6-4
CASSPQGAGTEAFF
>TRBV7-2
CASRGLAALLNEQFF
>TRBV7-2
CASSLEGQPSTDTQYF
>TRBV3-1/TRBV3-2
CASSQGATGELFF
>TRBV9
CASSVGKTDTQYF
>TRBV18
CASSRGGDTEAFF
>TRBV5-6
CASSLRQTADTEAFF
>TRBV6-5
CAIRRSSGANVLTF
>TRBV5-6
CASSKGLANTGELFF
>TRBV19
CASSIASRSYEQYF
>TRBV12-3/TRBV12-4
CASRQGEQPQHF
>TRBV2
CASSRGLAGSDEQFF
>TRBV6-5
CASSYSTGNRETQYF
>TRBV3-1/TRBV3-2
CASSQTRQGTYGYTF
>TRBV5-1
CASRPQKAAGGAYEQYF
>TRBV3-1/TRBV3-2
CASSQESSGTYNEQFF
>TRBV27
CASSLLGGLAKNIQYF
>TRBV30
CAWIEQSEQYF
>TRBV5-1
CASSVSSGGASYEQYF
>TRBV12-3/TRBV12-4
CASRVPIGNEQFF
>TRBV5-1
CASSLGTGSAGELFF
>TRBV30
CAWSSYSNQPQHF
>TRBV5-4
CASSSRDLVGELFF
>TRBV2
CASTVATGWKNIQYF
>TRBV20-1
CSATALNEQFF
>TRBV7-8
CASSLETGQGINEQYF
>TRBV7-9
CASSDASGSNADTQYF
>TRBV6-2/TRBV6-3
CASSYTPGTGNTEAFF
>TRBV4-3
CASSPHGTRNTGELFF
>TRBV7-2
CASSRGGQQETQYF
>TRBV5-6
CASTGKNMDEQFF
>TRBV6-5
CASSRTQETGELFF
>TRBV19
CASSIGQTLRTEAFF
>TRBV7-9
CASSLGGPLAEQYF
>TRBV9
CASSEGGTARYGYTF